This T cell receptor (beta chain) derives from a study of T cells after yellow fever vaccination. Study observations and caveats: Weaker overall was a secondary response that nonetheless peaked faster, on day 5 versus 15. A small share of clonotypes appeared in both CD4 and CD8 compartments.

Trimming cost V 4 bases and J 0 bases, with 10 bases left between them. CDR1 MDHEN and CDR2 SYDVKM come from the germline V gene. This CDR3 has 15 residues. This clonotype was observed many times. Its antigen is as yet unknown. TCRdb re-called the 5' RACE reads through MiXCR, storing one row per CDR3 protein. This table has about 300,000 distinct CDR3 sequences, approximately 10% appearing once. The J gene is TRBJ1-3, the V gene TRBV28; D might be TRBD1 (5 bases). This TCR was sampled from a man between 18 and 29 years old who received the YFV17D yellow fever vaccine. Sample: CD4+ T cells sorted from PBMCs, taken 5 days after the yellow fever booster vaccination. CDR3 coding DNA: TGTGCCAGCAGTTCGGGGGGAGGCTCTGGAAACACCATATATTTT. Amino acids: CASSSGGGSGNTIYF. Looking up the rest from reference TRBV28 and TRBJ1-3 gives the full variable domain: DVKVTQSSRYLVKRTGEKVFLECVQDMDHENMFWYRQDPGLGLRLIYFSYDVKMKEKGDIPEGYSVSREKKERFSLILESASTNQTSMYLCASSSGGGSGNTIYFGEGSWLTVV.